These 30 T cell receptor beta chains came from one sample sequenced in a study of STAT3 mutations in large granular lymphocyte leukemia (dated by TCRdb to about 2019). Findings and caveats that apply to the study as a whole: Every T-LGLL patient showed at least one immunodominant TCRbeta clonotype, and about half showed multiple immunodominant subclonotypes.

Preparation of the library involved the immunoSEQ multiplex PCR assay. The immuneACCESS repertoire file appears here via TCRdb, limited to in-frame rearrangements. These files lack a portion of the clones; in checked studies, under half of the deficit traces to unresolved V genes, and the cause of the others is not known. For this sample there are about 42,000 clones; 80% to 85% appear just once. The ten largest clones take up more than 0.35% of the sample. Which antigens these TCRs recognize remains unknown. The sequenced sample was PBMCs. Receptors originate from a human donor with T large granular lymphocyte leukemia. Some clones in this sample may be carry-over from other donors' samples.

The J gene is TRBJ1-1, the V gene TRBV7-2; maybe TRBD1 (5 bases). Trimming removed 1 base from V and 4 bases from J, with 13 bases in between. The germline V gene encodes CDR1 SGHTA and CDR2 FQGNSA. There are 15 residues in the CDR3. The CDR3 DNA follows: TGTGCCAGCAGCTTAGGGGGGGAGTACGGCACTGAAGCTTTCTTT. Translated: CASSLGGEYGTEAFF.

The chain joins TRBV5-4 to TRBJ2-1, with TRBD2 matching 14 bases. The V gene end was trimmed by 2 bases and the J gene end by 7 bases; junction bases not matched to a gene: 5. CDR3 length: 16 residues. Per the germline V gene, CDR1 is SGHNT and CDR2 is YYREEE (reference sequence). The CDR3 sequence is CASSFGLAGGANEQFF. CDR3 nucleotide sequence: TGTGCCAGCAGCTTCGGACTAGCGGGGGGCGCTAATGAGCAGTTCTTC.

This clone was picked up a small number of times. The V gene is TRBV2, the J gene TRBJ1-1, with 10 bases fitting TRBD1. This CDR3 is built from 13 residues. V trimming: 2 bases; J trimming: 10 bases; junction bases outside the gene matches: 4. Germline CDR1 is SNHLY and CDR2 is FYNNEI. In DNA form, the CDR3 reads TGTGCCAGCAGTGAAAAAAGGGACAGGGGAGCTTTCTTT. It codes for CASSEKRDRGAFF. Full variable domain (remainder filled in from reference TRBV2 and TRBJ1-1): EPEVTQTPSHQVTQMGQEVILRCVPISNHLYFYWYRQILGQKVEFLVSFYNNEISEKSEIFDDQFSVERPDGSNFTLKIRSTKLEDSAMYFCASSEKRDRGAFFGQGTRLTVV.

The chain carries TRBV7-9 and TRBJ2-7; D possibly uses TRBD1 or TRBD2 (5 bases each). This CDR3 region has 14 residues. Trimming cost V 4 bases and J 0 bases, with 10 bases left between them. Germline CDR1 and CDR2: SEHNR and FQNEAQ (reference sequence). This CDR3 is CASSYGDGSYEQYF. CDR3 nucleotides: TGTGCCAGCAGCTACGGGGACGGCTCCTACGAGCAGTACTTC.

This sequence joins TRBV6-6 and TRBJ1-4, with D unresolved. CDR1 is MNHNY, CDR2 SVGAGI, per germline (reference sequence). V was shortened by 4 bases and J by 8 bases, with 14 bases between the two germline ends. This CDR3 comprises 14 residues. The CDR3 DNA follows: TGTGCCAGCAGTTTCCTTCCTTCGGGAGAAAAACTGTTTTTT. This translates into CASSFLPSGEKLFF.

This chain uses TRBV5-1 with TRBJ2-7, with D hard to call. Germline CDR1 is SGHRS and CDR2 is YFSETQ. This CDR3 region has 15 residues. The V gene lost 3 bases and the J gene lost 2 bases, with 15 bases spanning the gap. CDR3 amino acids: CASSSAGNPPYEQYF. CDR3 coding DNA: TGCGCCAGCAGCTCCGCAGGTAATCCTCCCTACGAGCAGTACTTC.

The chain employs TRBV18 and TRBJ1-5, with a tentative D call TRBD1 (5 bases). CDR1 and CDR2 from the germline V gene are KGHSH and LQKENI. The length of the CDR3 is 14 residues. The V gene lost 2 bases and the J gene lost 4 bases, with 9 bases spanning the gap. As DNA, the CDR3 is TGTGCCAGCTCACCAGCGACAGATAATCAGCCCCAGCATTTT. It is translated as CASSPATDNQPQHF.

The chain combines TRBV6-5 with TRBJ1-4; D uncertain. This CDR3 region has 12 residues. CDR1 and CDR2 (germline): MNHEY, SVGAGI. V shed 4 bases and J shed 8 bases, with 8 bases lying between them. CDR3 sequence (DNA): TGTGCCAGCAGTTTAATGGGGGAAAAACTGTTTTTT. Protein sequence: CASSLMGEKLFF.

The V and J genes are TRBV27 and TRBJ1-2; possibly TRBD1 for D (5 bases). With 3 bases removed from V and 6 bases from J, the gap between germline ends came to 11 bases. Germline values: CDR1 MNHEY, CDR2 SMNVEV (reference sequence). There are 13 residues in the CDR3. CDR3 bases: TGTGCCAGCAGTTTGGGCAGGGCTCATGGCTACACCTTC. This gives the protein CASSLGRAHGYTF.

The chain combines TRBV2 with TRBJ2-5, with a weak D call TRBD2 (6 bases). Looked up from germline, CDR1 is SNHLY and CDR2 is FYNNEI. The CDR3 sequence is 13 residues long. Between the trimmed V and J ends, which lost 6 bases and 5 bases, there was a span of 13 bases. CDR3 DNA sequence: TGTGCCAGCAGCGGAGGGGTGGGCGAGACCCAGTACTTC. This encodes CASSGGVGETQYF.

This clone was seen a handful of times. The rearrangement uses TRBV7-8 and TRBJ1-6; 8 nucleotides align to TRBD1. CDR3 size: 15 residues. CDR1 SGHVS and CDR2 FQNEAQ come from the germline V gene. After removal of 0 bases from V and 8 bases from J, the junction contained 3 bases not matched to a gene. CDR3 protein: CASSLAQGAYSPLHF. The CDR3 DNA follows: TGTGCCAGCAGCTTAGCGCAGGGGGCTTATTCACCCCTCCACTTT.

The V call is TRBV5-1, the J call TRBJ1-5; 10 bases line up with TRBD1. Looked up from germline, CDR1 is SGHRS and CDR2 is YFSETQ. V shed 2 bases and J 8 bases; nucleotides not matched to a gene: 10. The CDR3 is 16 amino acids. The CDR3 DNA reads TGCGCCAGCAGCTTCCGGGACAGGGGCGCGGAGAAGCCCCAGCATTTT. This sequence encodes CASSFRDRGAEKPQHF.

CDR3 nucleotides: TGCGCCAGCAGCGGAGGACTAGCGGTGGAGACCCAGTACTTC. This encodes CASSGGLAVETQYF. The chain has TRBV5-1 and TRBJ2-5; 10 nucleotides match TRBD2. From germline, CDR1 is SGHRS and CDR2 YFSETQ. This CDR3 spans 14 amino acids. V gave up 4 bases and J gave up 5 bases; unmatched junction bases: 5.

CDR3 bases: TGTGCCAGCAGCTTATTGAGGGCAGGGAAAAATTCACCCCTCCACTTT. Encoded protein: CASSLLRAGKNSPLHF. The V and J genes are TRBV7-2 and TRBJ1-6; the D gene is possibly TRBD1 (5 bases). Trimming removed 2 bases at V and 7 bases at J, with 15 bases between. The V gene's germline CDR1 is SGHTA and CDR2 FQGNSA. The CDR3 sequence is 16 residues long. The entire variable domain, with the rest obtained from reference TRBV7-2 and TRBJ1-6, is as follows: GAGVSQSPSNKVTEKGKDVELRCDPISGHTALYWYRQSLGQGLEFLIYFQGNSAPDKSGLPSDRFSAERTGGSVSTLTIQRTQQEDSAVYLCASSLLRAGKNSPLHFGNGTRLTVT.

The rearrangement links TRBV28 to TRBJ2-1; possibly TRBD1 or TRBD2 for D (5 bases each). Trimming shortened V by 5 bases and J by 4 bases, and 12 bases separated the two germline ends. This CDR3 is 14 amino acids long. Germline V gene data show CDR1 as MDHEN and CDR2 as SYDVKM. The DNA of the CDR3 is TGTGCCAGCAGTCTCGGGGCGGAGTACAATGAGCAGTTCTTC. Translation gives CASSLGAEYNEQFF.

The chain joins TRBV6-6 to TRBJ1-2, with D unclear. In germline, CDR1 is MNHNY, CDR2 SVGAGI (reference sequence). V was pared by 4 bases and J by 4 bases, with 10 bases between. The CDR3 spans 13 residues. The CDR3 bases are TGTGCCAGCAGTTCCCCAAATGGCTATGGCTACACCTTC. Its protein is CASSSPNGYGYTF.

This chain links TRBV7-9 with TRBJ2-3; perhaps TRBD2 as D (6 bases). The germline V and J ends were trimmed by 6 bases and 6 bases, with 16 bases remaining between them. The CDR3 contains 14 residues. The germline CDR1 and CDR2 sequences are SEHNR and FQNEAQ (reference sequence). This CDR3 is CASRGGVGADTQYF. The CDR3 DNA sequence: TGTGCCAGCAGGGGGGGAGTTGGGGCCGATACGCAGTATTTT. Supplemented by reference TRBV7-9 and TRBJ2-3, the full variable domain reads DTGVSQNPRHKITKRGQNVTFRCDPISEHNRLYWYRQTLGQGPEFLTYFQNEAQLEKSRLLSDRFSAERPKGSFSTLEIQRTEQGDSAMYLCASRGGVGADTQYFGPGTRLTVL.

This rearrangement joins TRBV9 to TRBJ2-5; 11 nucleotides align to TRBD1. After removal of 3 bases from V and 4 bases from J, the junction contained 5 bases not matched to a gene. Germline CDR1 reads SGDLS; CDR2 reads YYNGEE. The CDR3 runs to 15 residues. The CDR3 coding sequence is TGTGCCAGCAGCGCGAGGACAGGGGGCGCAGAGACCCAGTACTTC. Translated, it gives CASSARTGGAETQYF.

The V call is TRBV10-1, the J call TRBJ1-6; 12 bases map to TRBD1. The CDR3 has 15 residues. J lost 7 bases, V lost 6 bases, and 4 bases had no gene match. The germline CDR1 and CDR2 sequences are WNHNN and SYGVQD (reference sequence). CDR3 coding DNA: TGCGCCAGCAGCCGGGACAGGGGGCTGAATTCACCCCTCCACTTT. This sequence encodes CASSRDRGLNSPLHF.

The chain recombines TRBV7-2 with TRBJ2-7; D could derive from TRBD1 or TRBD2 (5 bases each). Trimming cost V 1 base and J 2 bases, with 9 bases left between them. The V gene's germline CDR1 is SGHTA and CDR2 FQGNSA. The length of the CDR3 is 14 residues. The CDR3 protein is CASSLGGVTYEQYF. For the CDR3, the DNA is TGTGCCAGCAGCTTAGGAGGGGTTACCTACGAGCAGTACTTC.

This chain connects TRBV7-2 to TRBJ2-5; maybe TRBD2 (5 bases). This CDR3 region has 14 residues. Germline CDR1 reads SGHTA; CDR2 reads FQGNSA. V lost 0 bases and J lost 1, with 6 bases in between. The CDR3 nucleotides are TGTGCCAGCAGCTTAGCCGGACTCCAAGAGACCCAGTACTTC. Translating gives CASSLAGLQETQYF. Based on the CDR3 plus reference TRBV7-2 and TRBJ2-5, the full variable domain is GAGVSQSPSNKVTEKGKDVELRCDPISGHTALYWYRQSLGQGLEFLIYFQGNSAPDKSGLPSDRFSAERTGGSVSTLTIQRTQQEDSAVYLCASSLAGLQETQYFGPGTRLLVL.

The chain combines TRBV5-4 with TRBJ1-3; tentatively, D is TRBD1 (5 bases). CDR1 and CDR2 (germline): SGHNT, YYREEE (reference sequence). The CDR3 runs 16 residues. Between the trimmed V and J ends, which lost 2 bases and 1 base, there was a span of 13 bases. The DNA of the CDR3 is TGTGCCAGCAGCTTCCAGGGAAGGGGATCTGGAAACACCATATATTTT. Protein sequence: CASSFQGRGSGNTIYF.

This chain connects TRBV11-2 to TRBJ1-3; D is ambiguous. The CDR3 is 11 residues long. The germline V gene encodes CDR1 SGHAT and CDR2 FQNNGV. V was trimmed by 4 bases and J by 2 bases, leaving 0 bases between them. The CDR3 is CASSSGNTIYF. Here the CDR3 DNA reads TGTGCCAGCAGCTCTGGAAACACCATATATTTT.

The chain employs TRBV6-6 and TRBJ2-5; 10 bases are shared with TRBD2. The ends lost 5 bases at V and 7 bases at J; junction bases unmatched: 10. The CDR3 spans 15 residues. Germline lookup yields CDR1 MNHNY and CDR2 SVGAGI (reference sequence). Here the CDR3 DNA reads TGTGCCAGCAGTCACGGACTAGCGGCGTCAGGGACCCAGTACTTC. The encoded protein is CASSHGLAASGTQYF.

This chain links TRBV19 with TRBJ2-3, with 12 bases identical to TRBD2. In germline, CDR1 is LNHDA, CDR2 SQIVND (reference sequence). The J segment lost 6 bases and the V segment lost 6 bases, leaving 10 bases of the junction unmatched. The CDR3 extends over 16 amino acids. The CDR3 here is CASRGRSSGGADTQYF. In DNA form, the CDR3 reads TGTGCCAGTAGGGGTCGGTCTAGCGGGGGGGCGGATACGCAGTATTTT.

The chain uses TRBV6-1 and TRBJ1-6; perhaps TRBD1 as D (5 bases). CDR1 is MNHNS and CDR2 is SASEGT in the germline V gene. V lost 2 bases and J lost 7, with 18 bases in between. CDR3 size: 17 residues. The DNA for the CDR3 is TGTGCCAGCAGTGAAAGGACGGGGACGATACACAATTCACCCCTCCACTTT. Translated, it gives CASSERTGTIHNSPLHF.

The CDR3 sequence: CAWSAWEGQGNQPQHF. CDR3 DNA sequence: TGTGCCTGGAGTGCTTGGGAGGGACAAGGCAATCAGCCCCAGCATTTT. The J gene is TRBJ1-5, the V gene TRBV30; D is possibly TRBD1 (6 bases). The CDR3 is 16 residues long. With 1 base removed from V and 2 bases from J, the gap between germline ends came to 15 bases. Germline CDR1 is GTSNPN and CDR2 is SVGIG (reference sequence).

The chain has TRBV5-1 and TRBJ2-7, with no clear D. The V end was cut by 0 bases, the J end by 4 bases, with 5 bases between. Germline CDR1 is SGHRS and CDR2 is YFSETQ. This CDR3 has 12 amino acids. For the CDR3, the DNA is TGCGCCAGCAGCTTGGACGTATACGAGCAGTACTTC. This gives the protein CASSLDVYEQYF.

In this sample, this clone turned up a few times. This chain links TRBV6-5 with TRBJ1-2, with a tentative D call TRBD1 (5 bases). In germline, CDR1 is MNHEY, CDR2 SVGAGI. The CDR3 length is 15 residues. V was shortened by 7 bases and J by 4 bases, with 19 bases between the two germline ends. CDR3 sequence: CASNPQGSGVYGYTF. The CDR3 nucleotides are TGTGCCAGCAACCCTCAGGGTAGCGGTGTCTATGGCTACACCTTC.

V gene TRBV5-1 combines with J gene TRBJ2-7, with no clear D. CDR3 length: 12 amino acids. V shed 0 bases and J shed 5 bases, with 6 bases lying between them. The germline gives CDR1 SGHRS, CDR2 YFSETQ. The CDR3 DNA reads TGCGCCAGCAGCTTGGAAGGTAACGAGCAGTACTTC. Protein sequence: CASSLEGNEQYF.